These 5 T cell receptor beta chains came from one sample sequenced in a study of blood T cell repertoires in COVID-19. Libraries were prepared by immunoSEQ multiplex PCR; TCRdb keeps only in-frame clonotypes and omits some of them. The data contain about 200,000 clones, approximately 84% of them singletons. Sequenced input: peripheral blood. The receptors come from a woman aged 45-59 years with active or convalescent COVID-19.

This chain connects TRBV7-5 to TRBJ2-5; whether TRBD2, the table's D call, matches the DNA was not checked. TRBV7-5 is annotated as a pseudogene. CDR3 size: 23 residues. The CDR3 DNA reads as TGTGTCAGAAGCCCGCCGGGACTAGCGGGAGAAGGGAGAGACCCAGTTCGAACTTACTCTAGCCACTTC. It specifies CVRSPPGLAGEGRDPVRTYSSHF.

The CDR3 nucleotides are TGTGCCATCAGCATTCCGGGACAGGGCCCGAACACTGAAGCTTTCTTT. As protein: CAISIPGQGPNTEAFF. V is TRBV10-3 and J is TRBJ1-1; 9 nucleotides align to TRBD1. The CDR3 runs to 16 residues. Losses at the gene ends were 6 bases for V and 1 base for J; bases not matched to a gene: 9. CDR1 ENHRY and CDR2 SYGVKD come from the germline V gene.

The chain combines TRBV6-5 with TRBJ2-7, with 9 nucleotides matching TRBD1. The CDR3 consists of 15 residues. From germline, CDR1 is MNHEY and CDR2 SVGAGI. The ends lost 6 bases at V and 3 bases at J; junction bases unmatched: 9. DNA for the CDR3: TGTGCCAGCAGCCCGAGACAGGGGGATCTCTACGAGCAGTACGTC. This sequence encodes CASSPRQGDLYEQYV.

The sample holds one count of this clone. Here the CDR3 DNA reads TGTGCCAGCAGCCAACTGACAGGGGTAGGCTCACCCCTCCACTTT. Amino acid sequence: CASSQLTGVGSPLHF. The J gene is TRBJ1-6, the V gene TRBV14, with 8 positions matching TRBD1. Germline trimming cut 2 bases from V and 10 bases from J; bases unmatched to any gene: 7. The CDR3 spans 15 residues. CDR1 and CDR2 from the germline V gene are SGHDN and FVKESK.

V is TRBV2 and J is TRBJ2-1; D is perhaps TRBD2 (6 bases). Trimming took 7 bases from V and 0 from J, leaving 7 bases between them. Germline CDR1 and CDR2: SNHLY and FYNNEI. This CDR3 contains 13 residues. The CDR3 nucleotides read TGTGCCAGCAAGGAGGGCTCCTACAATGAGCAGTTCTTC. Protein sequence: CASKEGSYNEQFF.